This T cell receptor (beta chain) was obtained from a study of regulatory T cells in long-lasting Graves disease. Study-wide points: Persistent patients had more shared public clonotypes (around 3,000) than new patients (roughly 900).

Time point of the sample: persistent/refractory GD, antithyroid drugs over 5 years with positive TRAb. Extracted PBMC RNA gave rise to the TCR library. Arm-PCR with iRepertoire HTBI primers amplified the CDR3 regions for these TCR beta libraries. TCRdb ran MiXCR on the multiplex PCR reads and lists one entry per CDR3 protein. The sample has 400,000 to 450,000 distinct CDR3 sequences, 23% seen once. This clonotype was seen only a few times. Its target is unknown. The CDR3 covers 16 residues. J was trimmed by 2 bases and V by 4 bases; bases with no gene match: 8. CDR1 is SGHRS and CDR2 is YFSETQ in the germline V gene.

The sequences come from peripheral blood mononuclear cells (PBMCs), collected when the disease was refractory, from a patient treated with antithyroid drugs. The chain recombines TRBV5-1 with TRBJ1-1; 10 bases match TRBD1. This TCR derives from a female donor with Graves disease. The CDR3 loop reads CASSTRQGAGNTEAFF. The CDR3 region has the DNA TGCGCCAGCAGCACCAGACAGGGGGCAGGAAACACTGAAGCTTTCTTT.